These 5 T cell receptor beta chains originate from one sample sequenced in a study of identical twins. MiXCR, applied by TCRdb to the 5' RACE reads, yields one record per CDR3 protein. Here the sample spans 400,000 to 600,000 distinct CDR3 sequences, approximately 20% being singletons. This same sample was also part of a study on yellow fever vaccine responses in identical twins.

Sequencing was done on a sample of CD4+ T cells sorted from blood. The receptors originated from a woman aged 18-35 years in good health.

In this sample, this clonotype turned up a few times. The chain has TRBV12-3 or TRBV12-4 and TRBJ1-5, with a possible D match to TRBD1 (6 bases). The CDR3 consists of 13 residues. Written as DNA, the CDR3 is TGTGCATCCCAGGGGATAAGCAATCAGCCCCAGCATTTT. Its protein is CASQGISNQPQHF.

The chain's CDR3 is CASIRTSGAYNEQFF. The CDR3, as DNA: TGTGCCAGTATTAGAACTAGCGGGGCCTACAATGAGCAGTTCTTC. V is TRBV19 and J is TRBJ2-1, with 10 bases aligning to TRBD2. The CDR3 is 15 amino acids. V shed 7 bases, J shed 2 bases, and the junction held 5 bases outside the gene matches. In germline, CDR1 is LNHDA, CDR2 SQIVND (reference sequence).

V usage is TRBV10-3 and J usage is TRBJ2-2; D ambiguous. Germline assignment: CDR1 ENHRY and CDR2 SYGVKD. The germline V and J ends were trimmed by 5 bases and 2 bases, with 18 bases remaining between them. This CDR3 contains 17 residues. CDR3 sequence reads: CAISNRPITPNTGELFF. The CDR3 DNA sequence: TGTGCCATCAGTAATCGACCCATCACCCCTAACACCGGGGAGCTGTTTTTT.

The gene calls are TRBV3-1 and TRBJ2-7; D tentatively fits TRBD1 or TRBD2 (5 bases each). The CDR3 is made up of 16 amino acids. The germline gives CDR1 LGHDT, CDR2 YNNKEL (reference sequence). Trimming took off 4 bases at V and 4 bases at J, with 20 bases between the two ends. The CDR3 region has the DNA TGTGCCAGCAGCCCACTTGTTAGTGGGGGTTCTTACGAGCAGTACTTC. Amino acids: CASSPLVSGGSYEQYF.

The V call is TRBV28, the J call TRBJ1-4, with 8 bases matching TRBD1. Germline CDR1 MDHEN, CDR2 SYDVKM. The CDR3 loop spans 15 amino acids. After removal of 8 bases from V and 7 bases from J, the junction contained 12 bases not matched to a gene. CDR3 sequence reads: CASGPGTGRGEKLFF. The CDR3 bases are TGTGCCAGCGGACCGGGGACAGGACGAGGTGAAAAACTGTTTTTT.